Included here is one T cell receptor (beta chain) sequence, with context. Looked up from germline, CDR1 is MDHEN and CDR2 is SYDVKM. Trimming cost V 5 bases and J 0 bases, with 14 bases left between them. The CDR3 has 16 amino acids. This specimen comes from a study of control samples from healthy donors and cancer patients. The method was immunoSEQ multiplex PCR; TCRdb's version includes in-frame clones alone and lacks a portion of them. The sample comprises approximately 49,000 clones, over 85% of which are singletons, and 1.6% rests with the top ten. Sequencing was carried out using PBMCs. This receptor was taken from a man aged 35 to 55 with colorectal cancer. The rearrangement links TRBV28 to TRBJ1-5; D unresolved. The CDR3 nucleotides are TGTGCCAGCAGTCCTCTCCAGTTGATTAGCAATCAGCCCCAGCATTTT. Amino acid sequence: CASSPLQLISNQPQHF.